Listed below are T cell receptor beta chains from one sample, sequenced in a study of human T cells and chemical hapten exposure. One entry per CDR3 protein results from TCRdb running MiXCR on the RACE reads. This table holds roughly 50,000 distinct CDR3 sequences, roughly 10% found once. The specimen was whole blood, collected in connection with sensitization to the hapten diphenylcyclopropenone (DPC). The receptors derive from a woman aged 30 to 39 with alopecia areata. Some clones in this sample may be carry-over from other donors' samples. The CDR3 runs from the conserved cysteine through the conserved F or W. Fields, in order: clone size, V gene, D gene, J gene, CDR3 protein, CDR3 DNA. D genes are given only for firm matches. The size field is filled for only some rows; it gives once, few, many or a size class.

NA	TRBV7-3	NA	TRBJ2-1	CASSFGSGAGDNEQFF	TGTGCCAGCAGCTTCGGATCCGGGGCAGGGGACAATGAGCAGTTCTTC
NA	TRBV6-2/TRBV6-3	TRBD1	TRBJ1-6	CASRSTGSNSPLHF	TGTGCCAGCAGATCGACAGGGTCCAATTCACCCCTCCACTTT
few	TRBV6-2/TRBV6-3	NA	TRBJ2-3	CASMVERTDTQYF	TGTGCCAGCATGGTGGAGCGCACAGATACGCAGTATTTT
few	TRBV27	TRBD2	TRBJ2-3	CASRPRLAGFTDTQYF	TGTGCCAGCAGGCCTAGACTAGCGGGCTTCACAGATACGCAGTATTTT
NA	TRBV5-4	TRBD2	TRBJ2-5	CASTQAGRETQYF	TGTGCCAGCACCCAAGCGGGGAGAGAGACCCAGTACTTC
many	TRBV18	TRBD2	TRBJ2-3	CASSPRLAVTDTQYF	TGTGCCAGCTCACCACGACTAGCGGTTACAGATACGCAGTATTTT
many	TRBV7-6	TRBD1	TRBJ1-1	CASSSIGTGGIEAFF	TGTGCCAGCAGCTCTATAGGGACAGGGGGAATTGAAGCTTTCTTT
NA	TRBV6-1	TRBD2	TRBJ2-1	CASSPFGLAVNEQFF	TGTGCCAGCAGTCCCTTCGGACTAGCCGTCAATGAGCAGTTCTTC
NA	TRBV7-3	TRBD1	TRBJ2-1	CASSVFPGQGSENEQFF	TGTGCCAGCAGCGTGTTCCCCGGACAGGGGTCAGAAAATGAGCAGTTCTTC
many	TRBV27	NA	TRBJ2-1	CASSVSISSYNEQFF	TGTGCCAGCAGTGTCTCGATTAGCTCCTACAATGAGCAGTTCTTC
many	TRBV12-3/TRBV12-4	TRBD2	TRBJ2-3	CASSFGLGGTDTQYF	TGTGCCAGCAGTTTCGGACTAGGAGGCACAGATACGCAGTATTTT
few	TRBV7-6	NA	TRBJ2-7	CASSLRFRAAGEQYF	TGTGCCAGCAGCTTAAGGTTCAGAGCCGCGGGAGAGCAGTACTTC
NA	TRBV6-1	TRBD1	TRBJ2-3	CASRAGQGSADTQYF	TGTGCCAGCAGGGCCGGACAGGGGTCGGCAGATACGCAGTATTTT
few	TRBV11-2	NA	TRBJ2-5	CASSPAETQYF	TGTGCCAGCAGCCCGGCGGAGACCCAGTACTTC
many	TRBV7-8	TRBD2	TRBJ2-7	CASSLLRTSGAFSYEQYF	TGTGCCAGCAGCTTACTTAGGACTAGCGGGGCCTTCTCCTACGAGCAGTACTTC
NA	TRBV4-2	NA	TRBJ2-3	CASSQEVGDTQYF	TGTGCCAGCAGCCAAGAAGTCGGAGATACGCAGTATTTT
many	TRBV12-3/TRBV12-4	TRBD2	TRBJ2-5	CASMFGGDGSTQYF	TGTGCCAGCATGTTCGGGGGGGACGGGTCGACCCAGTACTTC
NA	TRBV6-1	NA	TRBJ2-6	CASRSHSGANVLTF	TGTGCCAGCAGAAGTCACTCTGGGGCCAACGTCCTGACTTTC
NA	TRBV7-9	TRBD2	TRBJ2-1	CASSPRGGGDEQFF	TGTGCCAGCAGCCCACGGGGGGGAGGGGATGAGCAGTTCTTC
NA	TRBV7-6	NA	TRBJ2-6	CASSLGGAGANVLTF	TGTGCCAGCAGCTTAGGAGGGGCTGGGGCCAACGTCCTGACTTTC
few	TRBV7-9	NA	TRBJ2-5	CASSLYTVGTQYF	TGTGCCAGCAGCCTATACACCGTCGGGACCCAGTACTTC
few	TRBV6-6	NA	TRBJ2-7	CASSYSRAGAGEQYF	TGTGCCAGCAGTTACTCGCGGGCAGGGGCCGGCGAGCAGTACTTC
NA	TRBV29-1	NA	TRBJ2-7	CSVAAVTYEQYF	TGCAGCGTTGCCGCCGTTACCTACGAGCAGTACTTC
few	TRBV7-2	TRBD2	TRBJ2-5	CASSGRGLAGGRETQYF	TGTGCCAGCAGCGGGAGGGGACTAGCGGGGGGCCGGGAGACCCAGTACTTC
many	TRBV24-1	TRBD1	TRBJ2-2	CATSDRTGADTGELFF	TGTGCCACCAGTGATAGGACAGGGGCCGACACCGGGGAGCTGTTTTTT
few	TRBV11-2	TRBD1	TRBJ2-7	CASSSLRRDRDYEQYF	TGTGCCAGCAGCTCTTTACGCCGGGACAGGGACTACGAGCAGTACTTC
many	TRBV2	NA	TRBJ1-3	CARNSRGRSGNTIYF	TGTGCCAGAAATAGCAGGGGTCGTTCTGGAAACACCATATATTTT
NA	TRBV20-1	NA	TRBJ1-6	CSARDLEGSYNSPLHF	TGCAGTGCTAGAGACCTGGAGGGCTCCTATAATTCACCCCTCCACTTT
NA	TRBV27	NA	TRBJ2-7	CASSLYPRGLVF	TGTGCCAGCAGTTTATACCCCAGGGGTTTAGTCTTC
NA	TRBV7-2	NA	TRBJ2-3	CASISPPDTQYF	TGTGCCAGCATATCCCCCCCAGATACGCAGTATTTT
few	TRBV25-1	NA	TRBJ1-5	CASSEYSQPQHF	TGTGCCAGCAGTGAATATAGCCAGCCCCAGCATTTT
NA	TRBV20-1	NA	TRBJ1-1	CSAYSGTGNTEAFF	TGCAGTGCTTACTCCGGGACGGGGAACACTGAAGCTTTCTTT
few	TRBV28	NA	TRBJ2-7	CASSGQSYEQYF	TGTGCCAGCAGTGGGCAGTCCTACGAGCAGTACTTC
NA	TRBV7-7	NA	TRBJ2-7	CARPPGLPEDEQYF	TGTGCCAGACCCCCGGGACTGCCTGAAGACGAGCAGTACTTC
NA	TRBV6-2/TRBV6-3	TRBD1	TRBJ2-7	CASSSLSGTGAKYEQYF	TGTGCCAGCAGTTCCCTATCCGGGACAGGGGCGAAATACGAGCAGTACTTC
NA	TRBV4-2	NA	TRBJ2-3	CASSPRLGYGSTDTQYF	TGTGCCAGCAGCCCCCGTTTGGGTTACGGTAGCACAGATACGCAGTATTTT
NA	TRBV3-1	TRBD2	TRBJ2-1	CASARGDPLVEQFF	TGTGCCAGCGCTCGGGGGGACCCGCTAGTTGAGCAGTTCTTC
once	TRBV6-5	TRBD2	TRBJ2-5	CASSYGVAGNQETQYF	TGTGCCAGCAGTTACGGGGTAGCGGGGAATCAAGAGACCCAGTACTTC
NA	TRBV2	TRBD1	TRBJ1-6	CASSTSRDRGNSPLHF	TGTGCCAGCAGTACTTCCCGGGACAGGGGCAATTCACCCCTCCACTTT
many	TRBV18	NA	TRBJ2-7	CASSPPIKGYEQYF	TGTGCCAGCTCACCACCTATAAAGGGGTACGAGCAGTACTTC
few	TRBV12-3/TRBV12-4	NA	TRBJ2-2	CASSLFVRPAGELFF	TGTGCCAGCAGTTTGTTTGTGAGACCGGCCGGGGAGCTGTTTTTT
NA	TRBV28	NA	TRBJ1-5	CASSPPDLRGGYRPQHF	TGTGCCAGCAGTCCGCCCGATTTGAGGGGCGGTTATCGGCCCCAGCATTTT